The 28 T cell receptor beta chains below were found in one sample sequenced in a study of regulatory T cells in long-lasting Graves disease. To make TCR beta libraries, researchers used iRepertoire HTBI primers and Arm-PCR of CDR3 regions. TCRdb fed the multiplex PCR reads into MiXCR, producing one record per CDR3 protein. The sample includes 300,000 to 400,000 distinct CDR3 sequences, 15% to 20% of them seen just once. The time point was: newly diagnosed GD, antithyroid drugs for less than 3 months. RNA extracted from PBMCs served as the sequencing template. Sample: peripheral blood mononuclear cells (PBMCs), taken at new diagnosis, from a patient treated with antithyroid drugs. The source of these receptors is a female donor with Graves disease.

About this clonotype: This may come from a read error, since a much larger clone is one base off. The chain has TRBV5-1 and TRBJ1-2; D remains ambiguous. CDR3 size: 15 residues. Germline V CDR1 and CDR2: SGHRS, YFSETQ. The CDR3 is CASSLADPADYGHTF. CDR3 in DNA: TGCGCCAGCAGCTTGGCGGACCCGGCAGACTATGGCCACACCTTC.

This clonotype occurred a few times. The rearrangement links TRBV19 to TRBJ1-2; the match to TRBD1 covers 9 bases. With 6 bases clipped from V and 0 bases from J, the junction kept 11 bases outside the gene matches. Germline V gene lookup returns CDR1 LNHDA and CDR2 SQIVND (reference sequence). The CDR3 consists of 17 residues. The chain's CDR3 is CASRKMWDRDPNYGYTF. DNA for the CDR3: TGTGCCAGTAGAAAAATGTGGGACAGGGACCCTAACTATGGCTACACCTTC. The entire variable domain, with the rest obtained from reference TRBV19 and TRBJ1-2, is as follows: DGGITQSPKYLFRKEGQNVTLSCEQNLNHDAMYWYRQDPGQGLRLIYYSQIVNDFQKGDIAEGYSVSREKKESFPLTVTSAQKNPTAFYLCASRKMWDRDPNYGYTFGSGTRLTVV.

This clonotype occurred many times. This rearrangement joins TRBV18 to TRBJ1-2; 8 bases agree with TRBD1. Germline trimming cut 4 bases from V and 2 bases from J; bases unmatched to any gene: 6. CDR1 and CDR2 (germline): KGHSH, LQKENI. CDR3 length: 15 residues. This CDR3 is CASSLRTGINYGYTF. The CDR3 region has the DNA TGTGCCAGCTCACTGAGGACAGGGATCAACTATGGCTACACCTTC.

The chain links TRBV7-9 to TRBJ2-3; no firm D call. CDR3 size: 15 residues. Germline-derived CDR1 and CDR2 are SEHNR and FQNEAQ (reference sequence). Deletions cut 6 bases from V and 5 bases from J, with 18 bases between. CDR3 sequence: CASRTPGRSRDTQYF. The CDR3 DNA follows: TGTGCCAGCAGAACGCCCGGCCGCTCGAGAGATACGCAGTATTTT.

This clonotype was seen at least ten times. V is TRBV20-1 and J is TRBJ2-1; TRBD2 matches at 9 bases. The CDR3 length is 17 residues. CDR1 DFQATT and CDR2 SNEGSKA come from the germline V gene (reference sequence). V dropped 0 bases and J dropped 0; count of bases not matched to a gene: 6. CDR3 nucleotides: TGCAGTGCTAGAGATGACGGGCGGGAGGGCTCCTACAATGAGCAGTTCTTC. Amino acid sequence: CSARDDGREGSYNEQFF.

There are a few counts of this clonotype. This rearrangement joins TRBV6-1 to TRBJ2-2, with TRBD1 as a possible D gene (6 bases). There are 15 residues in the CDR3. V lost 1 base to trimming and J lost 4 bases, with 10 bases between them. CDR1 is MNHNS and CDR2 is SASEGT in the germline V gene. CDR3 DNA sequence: TGTGCCAGCAGTGAAGGGACAGCCCCCACCGGGGAGCTGTTTTTT. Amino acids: CASSEGTAPTGELFF.

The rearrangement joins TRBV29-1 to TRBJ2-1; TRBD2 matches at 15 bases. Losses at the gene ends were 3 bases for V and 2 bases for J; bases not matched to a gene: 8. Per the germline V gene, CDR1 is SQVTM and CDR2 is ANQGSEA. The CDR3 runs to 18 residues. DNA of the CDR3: TGCAGCGTTGAGGGACTAGCGGGAGGCACCAGCACCTACAATGAGCAGTTCTTC. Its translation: CSVEGLAGGTSTYNEQFF.

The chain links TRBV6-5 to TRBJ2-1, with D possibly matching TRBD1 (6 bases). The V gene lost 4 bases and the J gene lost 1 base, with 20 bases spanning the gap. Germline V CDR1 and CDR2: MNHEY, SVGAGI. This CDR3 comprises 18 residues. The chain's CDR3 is CASSLEGLKTGSYNEQFF. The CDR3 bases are TGTGCCAGCAGTTTAGAGGGGCTGAAAACAGGGTCCTACAATGAGCAGTTCTTC.

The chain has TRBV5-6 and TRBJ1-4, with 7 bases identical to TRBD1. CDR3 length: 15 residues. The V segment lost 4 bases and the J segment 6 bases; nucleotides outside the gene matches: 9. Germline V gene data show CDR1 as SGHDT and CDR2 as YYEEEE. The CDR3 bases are TGTGCCAGCAGCCAGGGGTTGGGGACAGATGAAAAACTGTTTTTT. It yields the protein CASSQGLGTDEKLFF.

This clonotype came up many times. CDR3 nucleotides: TGTGCCAGTAGTATAAGCTCCGGCTCTGGGGCCAACGTCCTGACTTTC. The encoded protein is CASSISSGSGANVLTF. The chain joins TRBV19 to TRBJ2-6; D is undetermined. There are 16 residues in the CDR3. CDR1 is LNHDA, CDR2 SQIVND, per germline (reference sequence). Trimming removed 2 bases from V and 0 bases from J, with 8 bases in between.

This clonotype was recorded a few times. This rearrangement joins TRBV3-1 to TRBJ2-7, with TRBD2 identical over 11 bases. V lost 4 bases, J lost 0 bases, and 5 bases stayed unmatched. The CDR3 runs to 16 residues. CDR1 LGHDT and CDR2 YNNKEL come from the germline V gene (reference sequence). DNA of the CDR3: TGTGCCAGCAGCCGGACTAGCGGGCCGAGCTCCTACGAGCAGTACTTC. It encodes CASSRTSGPSSYEQYF.

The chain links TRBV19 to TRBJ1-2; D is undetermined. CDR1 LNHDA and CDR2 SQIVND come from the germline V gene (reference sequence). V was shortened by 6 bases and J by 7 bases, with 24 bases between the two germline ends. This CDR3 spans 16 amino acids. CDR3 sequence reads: CASRSPRAQRGCGYTF. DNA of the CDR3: TGTGCCAGTAGAAGCCCCCGGGCACAACGTGGGTGTGGCTACACCTTC.

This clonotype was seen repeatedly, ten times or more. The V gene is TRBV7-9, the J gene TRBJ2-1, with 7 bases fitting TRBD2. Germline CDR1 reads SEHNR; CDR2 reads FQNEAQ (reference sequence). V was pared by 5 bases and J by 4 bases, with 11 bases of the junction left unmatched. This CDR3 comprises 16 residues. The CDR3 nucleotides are TGTGCCAGCAGCCCATCCGGGACTACTAAATACAATGAGCAGTTCTTC. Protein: CASSPSGTTKYNEQFF.

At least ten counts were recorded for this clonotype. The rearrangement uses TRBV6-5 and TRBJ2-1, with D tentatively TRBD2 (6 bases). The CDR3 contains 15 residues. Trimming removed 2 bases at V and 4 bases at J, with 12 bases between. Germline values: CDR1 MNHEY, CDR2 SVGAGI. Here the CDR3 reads CASSYGGSGYNEQFF. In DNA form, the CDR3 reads TGTGCCAGCAGTTACGGAGGTAGCGGTTACAATGAGCAGTTCTTC.

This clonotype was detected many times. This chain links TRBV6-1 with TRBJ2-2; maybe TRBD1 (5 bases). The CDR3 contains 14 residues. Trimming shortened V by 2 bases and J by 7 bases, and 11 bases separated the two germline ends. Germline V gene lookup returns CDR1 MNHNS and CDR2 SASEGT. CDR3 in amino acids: CASSESPGLGELFF. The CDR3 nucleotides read TGTGCCAGCAGTGAAAGTCCAGGGCTCGGGGAGCTGTTTTTT.

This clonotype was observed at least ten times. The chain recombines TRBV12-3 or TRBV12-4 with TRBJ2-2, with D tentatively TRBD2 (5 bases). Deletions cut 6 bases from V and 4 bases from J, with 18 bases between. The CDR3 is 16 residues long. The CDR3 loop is CASSQGSGLSTGELFF. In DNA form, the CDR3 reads TGTGCCAGCAGCCAAGGCAGCGGACTGTCCACCGGGGAGCTGTTTTTT.

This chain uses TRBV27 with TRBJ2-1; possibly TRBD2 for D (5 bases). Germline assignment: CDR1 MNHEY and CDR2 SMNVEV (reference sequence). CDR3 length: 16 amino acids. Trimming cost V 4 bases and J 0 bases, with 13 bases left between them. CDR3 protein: CASSSLFRDSYNEQFF. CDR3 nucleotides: TGTGCCAGCAGTTCCCTGTTCCGGGACTCCTACAATGAGCAGTTCTTC.

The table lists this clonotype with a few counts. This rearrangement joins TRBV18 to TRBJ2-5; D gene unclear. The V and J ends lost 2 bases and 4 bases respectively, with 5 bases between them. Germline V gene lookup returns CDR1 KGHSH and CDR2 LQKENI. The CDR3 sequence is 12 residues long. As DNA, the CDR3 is TGTGCCAGCTCACCAATCGGAGAGACCCAGTACTTC. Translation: CASSPIGETQYF.

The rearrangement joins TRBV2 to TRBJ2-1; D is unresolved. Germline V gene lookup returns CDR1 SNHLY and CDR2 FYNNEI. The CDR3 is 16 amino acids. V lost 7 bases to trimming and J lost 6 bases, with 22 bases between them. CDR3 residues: CASKRTNTVAINEQFF. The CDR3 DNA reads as TGTGCCAGCAAAAGGACCAATACTGTCGCGATCAATGAGCAGTTCTTC. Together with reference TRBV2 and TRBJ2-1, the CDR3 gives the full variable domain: EPEVTQTPSHQVTQMGQEVILRCVPISNHLYFYWYRQILGQKVEFLVSFYNNEISEKSEIFDDQFSVERPDGSNFTLKIRSTKLEDSAMYFCASKRTNTVAINEQFFGPGTRLTVL.

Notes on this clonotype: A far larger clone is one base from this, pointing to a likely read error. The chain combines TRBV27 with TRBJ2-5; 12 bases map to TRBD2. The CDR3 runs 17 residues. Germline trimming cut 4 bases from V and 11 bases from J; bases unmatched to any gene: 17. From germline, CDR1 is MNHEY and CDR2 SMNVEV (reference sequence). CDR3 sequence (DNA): TGTGCCAGCAGTTCCCGACTAGCGGGAGAAGGTGACAATGAGCAGTACTTC. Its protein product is CASSSRLAGEGDNEQYF.

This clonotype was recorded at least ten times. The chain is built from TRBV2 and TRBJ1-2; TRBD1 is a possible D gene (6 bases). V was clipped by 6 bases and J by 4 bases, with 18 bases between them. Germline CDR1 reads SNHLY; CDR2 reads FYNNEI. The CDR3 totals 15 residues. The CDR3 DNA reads TGTGCCAGCAGATCCTCGTCAGGGGTGGGCTATGGCTACACCTTC. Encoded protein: CASRSSSGVGYGYTF.

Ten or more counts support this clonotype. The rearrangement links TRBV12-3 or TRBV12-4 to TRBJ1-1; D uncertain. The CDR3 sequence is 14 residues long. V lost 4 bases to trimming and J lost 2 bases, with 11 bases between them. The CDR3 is CASSSLLSNTEAFF. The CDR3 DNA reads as TGTGCCAGCAGTTCCCTCCTCAGCAACACTGAAGCTTTCTTT.

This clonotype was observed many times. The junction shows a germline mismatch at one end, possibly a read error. The CDR3 coding sequence is TGTGCCAGCAGCTTGGGTCCGAGGCCCGAGCAGTACTTC. Encoded protein: CASSLGPRPEQYF. The chain is built from TRBV5-1 and TRBJ2-7; D is ambiguous. The V gene's germline CDR1 is SGHRS and CDR2 YFSETQ. The CDR3 sequence is 13 residues long.

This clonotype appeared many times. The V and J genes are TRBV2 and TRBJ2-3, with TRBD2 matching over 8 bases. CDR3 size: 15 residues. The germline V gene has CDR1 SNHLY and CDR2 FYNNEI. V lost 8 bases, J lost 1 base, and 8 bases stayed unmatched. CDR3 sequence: CASVLRAGGTDTQYF. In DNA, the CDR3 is TGTGCCAGCGTCCTGAGAGCGGGAGGCACAGATACGCAGTATTTT.

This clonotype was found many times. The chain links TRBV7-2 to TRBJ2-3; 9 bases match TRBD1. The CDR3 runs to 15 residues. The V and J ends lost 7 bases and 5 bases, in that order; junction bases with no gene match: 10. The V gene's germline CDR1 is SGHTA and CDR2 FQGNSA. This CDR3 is CASKNPGQGLDTQYF. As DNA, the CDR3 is TGTGCCAGCAAGAACCCCGGACAGGGGCTAGATACGCAGTATTTT. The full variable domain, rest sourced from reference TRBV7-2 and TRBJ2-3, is GAGVSQSPSNKVTEKGKDVELRCDPISGHTALYWYRQSLGQGLEFLIYFQGNSAPDKSGLPSDRFSAERTGGSVSTLTIQRTQQEDSAVYLCASKNPGQGLDTQYFGPGTRLTVL.

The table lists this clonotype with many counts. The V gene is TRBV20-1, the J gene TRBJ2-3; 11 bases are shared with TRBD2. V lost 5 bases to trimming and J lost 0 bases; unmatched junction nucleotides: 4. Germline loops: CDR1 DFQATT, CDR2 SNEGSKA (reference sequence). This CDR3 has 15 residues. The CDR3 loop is CSAWTSGRSTDTQYF. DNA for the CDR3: TGCAGTGCTTGGACTAGCGGGCGTAGCACAGATACGCAGTATTTT.

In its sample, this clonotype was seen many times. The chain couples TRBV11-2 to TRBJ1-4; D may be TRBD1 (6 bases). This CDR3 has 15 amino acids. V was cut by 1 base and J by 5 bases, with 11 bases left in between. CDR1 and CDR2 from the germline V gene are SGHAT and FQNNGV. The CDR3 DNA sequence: TGTGCCAGCAGCTTAGTGGGTCAGGGGAATGAAAAACTGTTTTTT. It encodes CASSLVGQGNEKLFF.

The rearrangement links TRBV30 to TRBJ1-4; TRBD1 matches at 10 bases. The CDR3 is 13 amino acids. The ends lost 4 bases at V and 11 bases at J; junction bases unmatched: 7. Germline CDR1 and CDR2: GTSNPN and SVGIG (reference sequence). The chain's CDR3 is CAWKTGQGPKLFF. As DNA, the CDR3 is TGTGCCTGGAAAACGGGACAGGGGCCCAAACTGTTTTTT.